These 11 T cell receptor beta chains share one sample of origin, sequenced in a study of PD-1 blockade in classical Hodgkin lymphoma (dated by TCRdb to about 2020). Receptors were amplified or captured by the immunoSEQ multiplex PCR assay. This is the immuneACCESS table as TCRdb keeps it, with only in-frame sequences that have V and J called. A part of the clones is gone; compared with another copy, unresolved V genes explain less than half, and the rest is unexplained. The sample table lists just under 40,000 clones, 77% of them with a count of one. 9.8% of the sample goes to the ten largest clones. In the paper's terms, the time point label means: cycle 4 day 1 (C4D1), after 6 weeks of nivolumab. Every trial patient had relapsed after autologous stem cell transplantation, and cohorts A, B and C differed in prior brentuximab vedotin exposure. Sample: peripheral blood mononuclear cells (PBMCs), taken before the fourth cycle of nivolumab. The receptors shown here come from a human donor with classical Hodgkin lymphoma.

The chain recombines TRBV5-1 with TRBJ2-3; 9 positions match TRBD2. This CDR3 spans 17 amino acids. J was trimmed by 0 bases and V by 0 bases; bases with no gene match: 5. Germline lookup yields CDR1 SGHRS and CDR2 YFSETQ. In nucleotides, the CDR3 is TGCGCCAGCAGCTTGGTTGGGACTAGCTCTAGCACAGATACGCAGTATTTT. This sequence encodes CASSLVGTSSSTDTQYF.

The V and J genes are TRBV19 and TRBJ2-5; 15 bases match TRBD2. The CDR3 length is 17 residues. Germline CDR1 and CDR2: LNHDA and SQIVND (reference sequence). J lost 0 bases, V lost 5 bases, and 4 bases had no gene match. CDR3 in amino acids: CASSFGTSGGYQETQYF. The CDR3 DNA follows: TGTGCCAGTAGTTTCGGGACTAGCGGGGGGTACCAAGAGACCCAGTACTTC.

This chain connects TRBV5-4 to TRBJ1-2; no definite D call. V was clipped by 4 bases and J by 3 bases, with 10 bases between them. Germline CDR1 reads SGHNT; CDR2 reads YYREEE (reference sequence). There are 13 residues in the CDR3. The CDR3: CASSDDIYYGYTF. The CDR3 DNA sequence: TGTGCCAGCAGCGACGACATTTACTATGGCTACACCTTC.

The V and J genes are TRBV28 and TRBJ2-2; D remains unclear. The germline V gene has CDR1 MDHEN and CDR2 SYDVKM. V was cut by 7 bases and J by 1 base, with 7 bases left in between. The CDR3 runs to 13 residues. CDR3 region: CASTNGNTGELFF. In DNA, the CDR3 is TGTGCCAGCACAAACGGGAACACCGGGGAGCTGTTTTTT.

The chain has TRBV7-9 and TRBJ1-1, with D perhaps matching TRBD1 (5 bases). From germline, CDR1 is SEHNR and CDR2 FQNEAQ (reference sequence). The CDR3 runs 14 residues. Trimming pared 3 bases from V and 1 base from J, leaving 9 bases between. CDR3 sequence (DNA): TGTGCCAGCAGCTTCGGGACGGGGAACACTGAAGCTTTCTTT. This gives the protein CASSFGTGNTEAFF.

The chain employs TRBV28 and TRBJ1-5, with 9 bases identical to TRBD1. The germline V gene encodes CDR1 MDHEN and CDR2 SYDVKM. This CDR3 has 15 residues. Unmatched junction bases numbered 5, after V lost 6 bases and J lost 2 bases. CDR3 loop: CASSRQGGGNQPQHF. CDR3 coding DNA: TGTGCCAGCAGCAGACAGGGGGGCGGCAATCAGCCCCAGCATTTT.

The rearrangement links TRBV27 to TRBJ2-2; 9 bases are a match to TRBD2. Germline V CDR1 and CDR2: MNHEY, SMNVEV (reference sequence). There are 14 residues in the CDR3. Trimming at V came to 8 bases and at J to 2 bases, leaving 3 bases not matched to a gene. CDR3 coding DNA: TGTGCCAGCGGGCGGGGGGGCAACACCGGGGAGCTGTTTTTT. Translation: CASGRGGNTGELFF.

The chain has TRBV27 and TRBJ2-7, with a tentative D call TRBD1 (6 bases). Per the germline V gene, CDR1 is MNHEY and CDR2 is SMNVEV (reference sequence). The germline V and J ends were trimmed by 1 base and 1 base, with 17 bases remaining between them. The CDR3 length is 17 residues. CDR3 in DNA: TGTGCCAGCAGTTTATTCTTACTTAGGACAGAATCCTACGAGCAGTACTTC. Protein: CASSLFLLRTESYEQYF.

Written as DNA, the CDR3 is TGTGCCAGCAGCTTGGACTTTCAGGGGCGCAATGAGCAGTTCTTC. Protein sequence: CASSLDFQGRNEQFF. The chain employs TRBV5-4 and TRBJ2-1, with D maybe TRBD1 (6 bases). The CDR3 consists of 15 residues. Trimming pared 0 bases from V and 6 bases from J, leaving 13 bases between. Germline-derived CDR1 and CDR2 are SGHNT and YYREEE (reference sequence).

The CDR3 region has the DNA TGTGCCAGTAGTATTCTCGGGGGATTTTCCTACAATGAGCAGTTCTTC. Translating gives CASSILGGFSYNEQFF. The chain couples TRBV19 to TRBJ2-1; maybe TRBD2 (6 bases). This CDR3 is 16 amino acids long. Germline V CDR1 and CDR2: LNHDA, SQIVND (reference sequence). V lost 3 bases and J 1 base, leaving 13 bases between the germline ends.

Comments on this clone: The junction differs from germline at one of its ends, possibly a read error. This chain connects TRBV7-9 to TRBJ2-7, with 8 positions matching TRBD1. Germline assignment: CDR1 SEHNR and CDR2 FQNEAQ (reference sequence). CDR3 length: 12 residues. The CDR3 loop reads CASSLQGQAVHF. The CDR3 DNA is TGTGCCAGCAGCTTACAGGGACAGGCAGTTCACTTC.